Sequencing of this TCR beta chain was carried out in a study of neurological immune-mediated disorders. The study, taken as a whole, reports: Neither clinical nor MRI features were found to be associated with the multiple sclerosis repertoire cluster. HTLV-1-associated myelopathy had the most TCR clonal expansion, and multiple sclerosis had the least, less than healthy controls.

cDNA synthesis was performed by 5'RACE with 10-nucleotide random UMIs. TCRdb fed the 5' RACE reads into MiXCR, producing one record per CDR3 protein. The table includes fewer than 85,000 distinct CDR3 sequences, about 5.5% detected once. This clonotype was found many times. What it recognizes is unknown. A read error may account for a junction end that differs from germline. From germline, CDR1 is SGHRS and CDR2 YFSETQ. This CDR3 region has 13 residues. The chain is built from TRBV5-1 and TRBJ2-6; D possibly corresponds to TRBD2 (6 bases). Specimen: PBMCs. The clonotype was recovered from a woman in her thirties with multiple sclerosis. The CDR3 sequence is CASSSLGGNVLTF. The CDR3 region has the DNA TGCGCCAGCAGCTCGTTGGGGGGCAACGTCCTGACTTTC.